The rows below give T cell receptor beta chains drawn from one sample of a study of blood T cell repertoires in COVID-19. The table came from immunoSEQ multiplex PCR; TCRdb's copy has only in-frame clones and leaves some out. The sample shows approximately 290,000 clones, around 89% of them seen only once. Sequenced sample: peripheral blood. Every receptor here comes from a man aged 25 to 40 with acute or convalescent COVID-19. CDR3s include the opening cysteine and the closing phenylalanine or tryptophan. The order of the fields is clone size, V gene, D gene, J gene, CDR3 DNA, CDR3 protein. The D gene is left open where the match is weak. The listing skips clone size in some rows; elsewhere it reads once, few, many or a size class.

NA	TRBV5-4	NA	TRBJ2-2	TGTGCCAGCAGCTTAACACAGGGCACCGGGGAGCTGTTTTTT	CASSLTQGTGELFF
NA	TRBV5-5	NA	TRBJ1-2	TGTGCCAGCAGCCCGCGGGGGATCCACTATGGCTACACCTTC	CASSPRGIHYGYTF
NA	TRBV6-1	NA	TRBJ1-5	TGTGCCAGCAGTGAAGGAGGTCAGCCCCAGCATTTT	CASSEGGQPQHF
NA	TRBV6-1	NA	TRBJ2-1	TGTGCCAGCAGTGAATGGACTATCGGAAATGAGCAGTTCTTC	CASSEWTIGNEQFF
NA	TRBV30	TRBD1	TRBJ1-1	TGTGCCTGGAGTGGACAGGGTTTTATCACTGAAGCTTTCTTT	CAWSGQGFITEAFF
NA	TRBV7-9	NA	TRBJ1-5	TGTGCCAGCAGCTTAAGCAGGGCAGGCAATCAGCCCCAGCATTTT	CASSLSRAGNQPQHF
NA	TRBV7-2	TRBD2	TRBJ2-3	TGTGCCAGCAGCTTATATATGCTAGCGGGGGGTGATACGCAGTATTTT	CASSLYMLAGGDTQYF
few	TRBV5-1	NA	TRBJ1-1	TGCGCCAGCAGCCTAACCCCGGACAGGAACACTGAAGCTTTCTTT	CASSLTPDRNTEAFF
NA	TRBV6-5	NA	TRBJ1-4	TGTGCCAGCAGTCCGGACAGAAATGAAAAACTGTTTTTT	CASSPDRNEKLFF
NA	TRBV5-6	TRBD1	TRBJ2-7	TGTGCCAGCAGCTTCCCAGGGGGCTTCTACGAGCAGTACTTC	CASSFPGGFYEQYF
NA	TRBV5-5	TRBD2	TRBJ2-5	TGTGCCAGCAGCTTGATCCCGGGGGGCCAAGAGACCCAGTACTTC	CASSLIPGGQETQYF
NA	TRBV7-3	NA	TRBJ2-3	TGTGCCAGCAGCTTAAGCGTTACCACAGATACGCAGTATTTT	CASSLSVTTDTQYF
NA	TRBV18	TRBD1	TRBJ1-6	TGTGCCAGCTCACGCCATCCCGGGACAGACAATTCACCCCTCCACTTT	CASSRHPGTDNSPLHF
once	TRBV5-4	NA	TRBJ2-1	TGTGCCAGCAGCTTGGACAGCAATGAGCAGTTCTTC	CASSLDSNEQFF
NA	TRBV5-1	NA	TRBJ2-3	TGCGCCAGCAGCTTGGGAACTACTAGCACAGATACGCAGTATTTT	CASSLGTTSTDTQYF
NA	TRBV30	NA	TRBJ2-5	TGTGCCTTAACTCCCCCCCCTCGGTGGACCCAGTACTTC	CALTPPPRWTQYF
NA	TRBV6-2/TRBV6-3	NA	TRBJ2-7	TGTGCCAGCAGTTACCCTGCAGGATCCTACGAGCAGTACTTC	CASSYPAGSYEQYF
NA	TRBV18	TRBD1	TRBJ2-1	TGTGCCAGCTCACCTAGAGGACAGGGGGAGACTGAGCAGTTCTTC	CASSPRGQGETEQFF
NA	TRBV7-8	NA	TRBJ2-2	TGTGCCAGCAGCTTATCGGGTTTGGGCACCGGGGAGCTGTTTTTT	CASSLSGLGTGELFF
NA	TRBV6-1	TRBD2	TRBJ2-2	TGTGCCAGCAGTGTGCTAGCGGGAGAATATGTCGGGGAGCTGTTTTTT	CASSVLAGEYVGELFF
NA	TRBV3-1/TRBV3-2	TRBD1	TRBJ1-2	TGTGCCAGCAGCCAGGCCCCCGGGACAGGGAACTATGGCTACACCTTC	CASSQAPGTGNYGYTF
NA	TRBV2	TRBD2	TRBJ2-7	TGTGCCAGCAGACTAAAAGTGGGACTAGTCGCGGGCGAGCAGTACTTC	CASRLKVGLVAGEQYF
NA	TRBV5-1	TRBD1	TRBJ1-1	TGCGCCAGCAACCGGGACAGGGGTTTAATTGCCACTGAAGCTTTCTTT	CASNRDRGLIATEAFF
NA	TRBV7-2	TRBD2	TRBJ2-7	TGTGCCAGCAGCTCGACTAGCGGTCCTTTCTACGAGCAGTACTTC	CASSSTSGPFYEQYF
NA	TRBV29-1	TRBD1	TRBJ1-4	TGCAGCGTCGCCACACAGGGGGGATATGAAAAACTGTTTTTT	CSVATQGGYEKLFF
NA	TRBV5-1	TRBD1	TRBJ2-7	TGCGCCAGCAGTCGGGACAGGGACTACGAGCAGTACTTC	CASSRDRDYEQYF
NA	TRBV18	NA	TRBJ2-2	TGTGCCAGCTCACCTACAATGCTCACCGGGGAGCTGTTTTTT	CASSPTMLTGELFF
NA	TRBV6-5	TRBD1	TRBJ2-5	TGTGCCAGCAGCCGGGACAGGGGGGAGACCCAGTACTTC	CASSRDRGETQYF
NA	TRBV27	NA	TRBJ2-7	TGTGCCAGCAGTTTCGGGACATCCTACGAGCAGTACTTC	CASSFGTSYEQYF
NA	TRBV20-1	TRBD2	TRBJ2-7	TGCAGTGCTAGTCGGGAGGATTTCTACGAGCAGTACTTC	CSASREDFYEQYF
NA	TRBV7-2	TRBD2	TRBJ2-7	TGTGCCAGCAGCTTAGCACTAGCGGACTACGAGCAGTACTTC	CASSLALADYEQYF
NA	TRBV6-5	NA	TRBJ2-1	TGTGCCAGCCTCGGAACACAGCCAATATCCAATGAGCAGTTCTTC	CASLGTQPISNEQFF
NA	TRBV20-1	TRBD2	TRBJ2-1	TGCAGTGCTAGTGCTAGCGGCTCCTACAATGAGCAGTTCTTC	CSASASGSYNEQFF
NA	TRBV10-3	TRBD1	TRBJ2-3	TGTGCCATCAGTGAGGGACAGGGGGCAGATACGCAGTATTTT	CAISEGQGADTQYF
NA	TRBV5-1	NA	TRBJ2-1	TGCGCCAGCAGCTTGGGCGGGTCGTGGCGGGATGAGCAGTTCTTC	CASSLGGSWRDEQFF
few	TRBV9	TRBD1	TRBJ1-1	TGTGCCAGCAGCGTATCGACAGGGACTCAGGACACTGAAGCTTTCTTT	CASSVSTGTQDTEAFF
NA	TRBV27	NA	TRBJ2-7	TGTGCCAGCAGTTTATTATCGACAGGAGAAACCTACGAGCAGTACTTC	CASSLLSTGETYEQYF
NA	TRBV7-9	TRBD1	TRBJ1-2	TGTGCCAGCAGGGGACAGGGGGCTGGGAACTATGGCTACACCTTC	CASRGQGAGNYGYTF